This TCR beta chain was found in a study of blood T cell repertoires in COVID-19. Study-level background: COVID-19 samples, acute and convalescent, were from the United States, Italy and Spain. Sources were T cells, B-cell-depleted T cells, or PBMCs; the material itself was cDNA or gDNA.

Germline lookup yields CDR1 SGHTA and CDR2 FQGNSA. This CDR3 is built from 13 residues. The ends were cut back, 2 bases at V and 10 bases at J, with 9 bases in the middle. Each participant's cohort was designated according to participant-reported clinical history. Sequencing was performed with immunoSEQ multiplex PCR; in TCRdb, only in-frame clones are kept and a portion is missing. Of some 230,000 clones listed, around 87% are singletons. This clone was counted between two and nine times. The receptor was isolated from a woman between 18 and 29 years old in a cohort exposed to, infected with or recovered from COVID-19 (not recorded which). The material sequenced was PBMCs or T cells enriched from blood (not recorded which). V and J are TRBV7-2 and TRBJ1-6; D call uncertain. This chain's CDR3 is CASSLYTDSPLHF. The CDR3 DNA sequence: TGTGCCAGCAGCTTATACACAGACTCACCCCTCCACTTT.